These 20 T cell receptor beta chains share one sample of origin, sequenced in a study of T cells after posttransplantation cyclophosphamide. Produced via immunoSEQ multiplex PCR; TCRdb's table is partial and in-frame only. The sample lists about 22,000 clones; about 76% were seen once. The sample consisted of memory CD4+ T cells sorted from PBMCs. The receptors here all came from a woman aged 55-75 years in good health, CMV-negative, and a related stem cell transplant donor.

This chain joins TRBV25-1 and TRBJ2-5; 8 positions match TRBD1. From germline, CDR1 is MGHDK and CDR2 SYGVNS. This CDR3 is 16 amino acids long. V lost 3 bases to trimming and J lost 2 bases; unmatched junction nucleotides: 8. CDR3 DNA sequence: TGTGCCAGCAGTGAGCAAGACAGGGGAAGACAAGAGACCCAGTACTTC. Protein: CASSEQDRGRQETQYF.

The gene calls are TRBV27 and TRBJ2-1; 12 bases match TRBD2. Germline CDR1 and CDR2: MNHEY and SMNVEV (reference sequence). After removal of 2 bases from V and 1 base from J, the junction contained 21 bases not matched to a gene. The CDR3 extends over 23 amino acids. DNA for the CDR3: TGTGCCAGCAGTTTACCCCGGACAGGAGGGAGGACTAGCGGGACTTTTTCCTACAATGAGCAGTTCTTC. Its translation is CASSLPRTGGRTSGTFSYNEQFF.

This clone was seen more than once but under ten times. The CDR3 reads CASIPMGGEGEAFF. The CDR3 DNA reads as TGTGCCAGTATCCCAATGGGGGGAGAGGGTGAAGCTTTCTTT. This sequence joins TRBV19 and TRBJ1-1; the D gene is possibly TRBD1 (5 bases). V lost 7 bases and J lost 7, with 19 bases in between. From germline, CDR1 is LNHDA and CDR2 SQIVND (reference sequence). This CDR3 contains 14 residues.

This chain joins TRBV18 and TRBJ2-7; 10 positions match TRBD1. Trimming took 5 bases from V and 3 from J; bases not matched to a gene: 4. The CDR3 runs to 14 residues. CDR1 is KGHSH and CDR2 is LQKENI in the germline V gene. As DNA, the CDR3 is TGTGCCAGCTCATTACGGACAGGGGGCTACGAGCAGTACTTC. Encoded protein: CASSLRTGGYEQYF.

This clone has just a few counts. This chain uses TRBV15 with TRBJ2-5; D gene ambiguous. The germline CDR1 and CDR2 sequences are LNHNV and YYDKDF (reference sequence). V lost 0 bases and J 4 bases, leaving 3 bases between the germline ends. This CDR3 comprises 12 residues. The CDR3 here is CATSRDIETQYF. CDR3 DNA: TGTGCCACCAGCAGAGATATAGAGACCCAGTACTTC.

In this sample, this clone turned up a few times. This chain connects TRBV4-2 to TRBJ2-1; 7 nucleotides line up with TRBD2. The CDR3 totals 15 residues. V was clipped by 0 bases and J by 8 bases; unmatched bases: 7. Per the germline V gene, CDR1 is LGHNA and CDR2 is YNFKEQ. This CDR3 reads CASSQDVGGEDEQFF. The CDR3, as DNA: TGTGCCAGCAGCCAAGACGTGGGAGGGGAAGATGAGCAGTTCTTC.

V is TRBV5-7 and J is TRBJ2-2, with TRBD2 as a possible D gene (6 bases). TRBV5-7 is labeled an ORF, and its function is uncertain. The V and J ends lost 3 bases and 2 bases respectively, with 8 bases between them. The CDR3 sequence is 14 residues long. The chain's CDR3 is CASSSGLNTGELFF. CDR3 in DNA: TGTGCCAGCAGCTCGGGACTTAACACCGGGGAGCTGTTTTTT.

The V call is TRBV12-5, the J call TRBJ2-1; tentative D call: TRBD2 (5 bases). The CDR3 is 12 amino acids. Trimming shortened V by 1 base and J by 12 bases, and 10 bases separated the two germline ends. Germline V gives CDR1 LGHNT, CDR2 FRNRAP. As DNA, the CDR3 is TGTGCTAGTGGTTTGGAGGAGAGGGTGCAGTTCTTC. Its translation is CASGLEERVQFF.

The CDR3 protein is CASSQGPPDSMNSPLHF. The CDR3 DNA follows: TGTGCCAGCAGCCAAGGGCCCCCGGACTCGATGAATTCACCCCTCCACTTT. The rearrangement joins TRBV13 to TRBJ1-6, with D hard to call. Deletions cut 5 bases from V and 7 bases from J, with 21 bases between. The CDR3 is 17 residues long. The germline V gene encodes CDR1 PRHDT and CDR2 FYEKMQ (reference sequence). Combining the CDR3 with reference TRBV13 and TRBJ1-6 gives the whole variable domain AAGVIQSPRHLIKEKRETATLKCYPIPRHDTVYWYQQGPGQDPQFLISFYEKMQSDKGSIPDRFSAQQFSDYHSELNMSSLELGDSALYFCASSQGPPDSMNSPLHFGNGTRLTVT.

The chain combines TRBV30 with TRBJ1-2; maybe TRBD1 (5 bases). V was clipped by 8 bases and J by 5 bases, with 18 bases between them. The CDR3 totals 13 residues. Germline values: CDR1 GTSNPN, CDR2 SVGIG (reference sequence). The CDR3, as DNA: TGTGCCGGAAGGACACGCCGAATTTATGGCTACACCTTC. It is translated as CAGRTRRIYGYTF.

The chain employs TRBV2 and TRBJ1-3, with D possibly being TRBD1 (6 bases). In germline, CDR1 is SNHLY, CDR2 FYNNEI. This CDR3 region has 15 residues. The V end was cut by 5 bases, the J end by 0 bases, with 11 bases between. CDR3 region: CASSRTASSGNTIYF. CDR3 sequence (DNA): TGTGCCAGCAGTAGGACAGCGAGCTCTGGAAACACCATATATTTT.

The chain links TRBV27 to TRBJ2-1; 11 nucleotides align to TRBD2. Germline loops: CDR1 MNHEY, CDR2 SMNVEV (reference sequence). V lost 2 bases and J lost 9; bases outside the gene matches: 6. The CDR3 sequence is 15 residues long. CDR3 bases: TGTGCCAGCAGTTTAACGACTAGCGGGATGAGTGAGCAGTTCTTC. Protein sequence: CASSLTTSGMSEQFF.

In regard to this clone: Other DNA sequences in this sample translate to the same CDR3. The CDR3 DNA sequence: TGTGCCAGCAGTAACCTCGGACAGGGATATGGCTACACCTTC. Its protein product is CASSNLGQGYGYTF. The chain is built from TRBV28 and TRBJ1-2; 8 bases agree with TRBD1. The germline CDR1 and CDR2 sequences are MDHEN and SYDVKM. The CDR3 runs to 14 residues. V lost 5 bases to trimming and J lost 5 bases; unmatched junction nucleotides: 7.

The chain employs TRBV4-1 and TRBJ2-3, with D perhaps TRBD2 (6 bases). Germline-derived CDR1 and CDR2 are MGHRA and YSYEKL. Trimming shortened V by 1 base and J by 3 bases, and 11 bases separated the two germline ends. The CDR3 has 15 amino acids. CDR3 residues: CASSQGRRETDTQYF. The CDR3 nucleotides are TGCGCCAGCAGCCAAGGACGGAGGGAGACAGATACGCAGTATTTT.

The gene calls are TRBV9 and TRBJ1-2, with D unclear. The CDR3 runs to 13 residues. V lost 2 bases and J 1 base, leaving 6 bases between the germline ends. CDR1 SGDLS and CDR2 YYNGEE come from the germline V gene. In DNA form, the CDR3 reads TGTGCCAGCAGCGTTGGACTTAACTATGGCTACACCTTC. Residues: CASSVGLNYGYTF.

The gene calls are TRBV2 and TRBJ2-7; weak D call: TRBD1 (5 bases). V dropped 7 bases and J dropped 1 base, with 17 bases sitting between them. The CDR3 length is 15 residues. Per the germline V gene, CDR1 is SNHLY and CDR2 is FYNNEI. This CDR3 reads CASTEPRAGSYEQYF. The CDR3 DNA sequence: TGTGCCAGCACCGAACCCAGAGCAGGGTCCTACGAGCAGTACTTC.

This chain connects TRBV7-8 to TRBJ2-5; D unresolved. V gave up 5 bases and J gave up 4 bases, with 17 bases separating them. The CDR3 is 15 amino acids. Germline values: CDR1 SGHVS, CDR2 FQNEAQ. CDR3 bases: TGTGCCAGCAGCCGCGGCGGCGGAGCCAGAGAGACCCAGTACTTC. This translates into CASSRGGGARETQYF.

The chain couples TRBV7-8 to TRBJ1-2; TRBD1 is a possible D gene (6 bases). Germline CDR1 SGHVS, CDR2 FQNEAQ. The CDR3 is 14 amino acids. The germline V and J ends were trimmed by 3 bases and 0 bases, with 8 bases remaining between them. CDR3 region: CASSFPGANYGYTF. CDR3 sequence (DNA): TGTGCCAGCAGCTTTCCAGGGGCTAACTATGGCTACACCTTC. The full variable domain, its missing parts supplied by reference TRBV7-8 and TRBJ1-2, is GAGVSQSPRYKVAKRGQDVALRCDPISGHVSLFWYQQALGQGPEFLTYFQNEAQLDKSGLPSDRFFAERPEGSVSTLKIQRTQQEDSAVYLCASSFPGANYGYTFGSGTRLTVV.

This clone was seen only once. The V gene is TRBV19, the J gene TRBJ1-5; D possibly corresponds to TRBD1 (5 bases). The CDR3 totals 14 residues. V was cut by 7 bases and J by 7 bases, with 17 bases left in between. The V gene's germline CDR1 is LNHDA and CDR2 SQIVND (reference sequence). The CDR3 is CASTSLGETQPQHF. The CDR3 DNA sequence: TGTGCCAGTACCTCCCTAGGGGAAACCCAGCCCCAGCATTTT.

The gene calls are TRBV2 and TRBJ2-1, with TRBD1 matching 7 bases. CDR1 is SNHLY, CDR2 FYNNEI, per germline. The V segment lost 0 bases and the J segment 2 bases; nucleotides outside the gene matches: 1. This CDR3 is 15 amino acids long. CDR3 protein: CASSEAGTAYNEQFF. Here the CDR3 DNA reads TGTGCCAGCAGTGAAGCCGGGACAGCCTACAATGAGCAGTTCTTC.